Sequencing of this TCR beta chain was carried out in a study of vaccination and CD4 T cells after COVID-19 (dated by TCRdb to the early 2020s). As for the study more broadly: Six males and four females were included in the convalescent cohort, with two Hispanic individuals, seven Caucasians, two Asians and one multiracial person represented. Each participant got two doses of either the Pfizer-BioNTech BNT162b2 vaccine (n=8) or the Moderna mRNA-1273 vaccine (n=2). Post-COVID blood samples were collected from convalescent patients a median of roughly 100 days after diagnosis, with a range of roughly 30 to 161 days. Post-vaccine blood samples were taken a median of 72 days after the second vaccine dose, with a range of 14 to 241 days. For stimulating the cultures, overlapping spike peptide pools were used, derived from SARS-CoV-2 as well as from the common cold coronaviruses HCoV-NL63, HCoV-OC43 and HCoV-229E. Control cultures used a CEFX viral epitope pool as positive control, an HIV-1 Nef peptide pool as negative control, or no peptide. In 10 COVID-19 convalescent patients and a few infection-naive healthy vaccine recipients, the spike-specific CD4+ TCR repertoire before mRNA vaccination was compared with the repertoire after mRNA vaccination. An earlier paper using these donors assessed, at the TCR clonotype level, memory CD4+ T cell crossreactivity between SARS-CoV-2 and common cold coronavirus spike proteins.

This specimen's treatment or condition label, per the study, means: roughly nine-day PBMC culture with coronavirus spike peptide pools or control peptides (ViraFEST assay). CD4+ T cells from unexposed donors were collected before the COVID-19 pandemic (2011-2018). To expand antigen-specific T cells with peptide pools and then pick out the expanded clonotypes through TCR sequencing, the study relied on the ViraFEST assay. About 2 million PBMCs per well were cultured in IMDM with roughly 4.8% human AB serum and approximately 9.1 IU/ml IL-2, plus 10 ug/ml peptide pools. On days 3 and 7, half of the culture medium was replaced with fresh IL-2-containing medium. Once the cells had been in culture for about 10 days, the EasySep CD4+ T cell isolation kit was used to isolate CD4+ T cells by negative selection. As cell numbers permitted, CD4+ T cells from unexposed donors were tested for reactivity to SARS-CoV-2 S and N and to four common cold coronavirus spike pools. PBMCs were separated from whole blood using Ficoll-Paque Plus gradient centrifugation and then either used fresh or cryopreserved at -140C. Culture conditions were generally each tested in triplicate wells. The leukapheresis product used for the unexposed donors was purchased from a commercial source.

The protocol used for the library was PCR. At the Johns Hopkins FTIC core, DNA from the cultured CD4+ T cells underwent TCR sequencing with the Oncomine TCR Beta short-read assay. The QIAamp micro DNA kit was used to extract genomic DNA from the cultured CD4+ T cells. Oncomine TCR Beta libraries made from cultured CD4+ T cells were pooled using unique dual indexes and sequenced on an Illumina iSeq 100. The authors' pipeline ran thus. Non-productive sequences were removed, and CDR3s that did not start with C, did not end with F or W, or were shorter than 7 amino acids were discarded. The MANAFEST web application identified antigen-specific clonotypes by comparing peptide-stimulated wells against reference wells and other culture wells. To be called positive, a clone needed an FDR below 0.05, an odds ratio above 5, and a productive frequency above 0.1% in at least two of three replicate wells. A clonotype was classed as cross-reactive if the clonotype showed significant expansion both in SARS-CoV-2 spike wells and in at least one common cold coronavirus spike condition. CDR3 homology was assessed with Levenshtein distances (stringdist) and unrooted phylogenetic trees (ape) in R version 3.6.1. The raw public data were reprocessed by TCRdb itself: fastp quality trimming at Q25, MiXCR clonotype calling, in-frame beta chains only. Rows with one shared CDR3 protein collapse into an entry with the most common genes and DNA. These V and J calls originate from TCRdb's pipeline instead of the authors' own analysis. The sample data list roughly 7,000 distinct CDR3 sequences, and 30% to 40% of these were observed just once. The ten largest clones capture less than 45% of the sample.

CDR1 and CDR2, per the germline V gene, are MDHEN and SYDVKM. A distance of 11 bases separates the germline ends of V and J, which lose 5 bases and 0 bases respectively. Spanning cysteine to phenylalanine, the CDR3 consists of 15 amino acids. The sequence is cut down to CDR3 DNA, 45 bases in frame from base 1. With respect to this clonotype: It has no known antigen specificity. Per-base quality was not reported, and no clone a single base away is much larger than it.

Overall study results and their limits: Among the post-vaccine SARS-CoV-2-reactive clones in convalescent patients, a median approximately 86% showed up only after vaccination, which suggests vaccine-specific priming. Of the vaccine-specific clones found in convalescent patients, nearly all (304 of 307) were mono-reactive for SARS-CoV-2 spike instead of being cross-reactive with common cold coronaviruses. The median number of SARS-CoV-2-reactive clonotypes rose from roughly 20 after infection to 30 to 45 after vaccination, but the change was not significant. Relatively few convalescent patients were included in the study, and early timepoints after natural infection were not analyzed.

The sequence was collected from a human donor in good health. Sequencing used CD4+ T cells from blood, cultured in vitro. Rearrangement joined TRBV28 to TRBJ2-1; no D gene is confidently identified. The bases read TGTGCCAGCAGTCCCCTCTCGAGCTCCTACAATGAGCAGTTCTTC. This gives the protein CASSPLSSSYNEQFF.